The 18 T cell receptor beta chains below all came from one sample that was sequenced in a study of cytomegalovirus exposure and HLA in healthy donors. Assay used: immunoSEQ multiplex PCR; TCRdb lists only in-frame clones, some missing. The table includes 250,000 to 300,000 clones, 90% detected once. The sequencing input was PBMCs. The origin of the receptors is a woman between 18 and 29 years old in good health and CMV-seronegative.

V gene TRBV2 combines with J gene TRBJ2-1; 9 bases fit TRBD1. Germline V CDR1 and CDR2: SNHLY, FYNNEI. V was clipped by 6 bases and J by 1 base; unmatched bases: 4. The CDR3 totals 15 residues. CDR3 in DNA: TGTGCCAGCAGACGACAGGGGGAGTCCTACAATGAGCAGTTCTTC. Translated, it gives CASRRQGESYNEQFF.

Written as DNA, the CDR3 is TGCGCCAGCAGCTTGGGGCCAGGGCGATCCTATAATTCACCCCTCCACTTT. Residues: CASSLGPGRSYNSPLHF. The chain is built from TRBV5-1 and TRBJ1-6, with D possibly being TRBD1 (5 bases). With 0 bases removed from V and 1 base from J, the gap between germline ends came to 11 bases. CDR1 and CDR2 from the germline V gene are SGHRS and YFSETQ. The CDR3 runs 17 residues.

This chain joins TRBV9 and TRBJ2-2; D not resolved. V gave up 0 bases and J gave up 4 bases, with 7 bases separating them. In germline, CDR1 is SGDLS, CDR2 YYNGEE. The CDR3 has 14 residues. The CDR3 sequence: CASSVGGLTGELFF. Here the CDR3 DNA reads TGTGCCAGCAGCGTAGGAGGCCTCACCGGGGAGCTGTTTTTT.

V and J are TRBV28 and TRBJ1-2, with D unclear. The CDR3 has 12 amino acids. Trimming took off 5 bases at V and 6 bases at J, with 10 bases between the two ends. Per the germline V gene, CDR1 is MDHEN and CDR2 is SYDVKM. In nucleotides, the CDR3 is TGTGCCAGCAGTCTTTCTGGAGATGGCTACACCTTC. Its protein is CASSLSGDGYTF.

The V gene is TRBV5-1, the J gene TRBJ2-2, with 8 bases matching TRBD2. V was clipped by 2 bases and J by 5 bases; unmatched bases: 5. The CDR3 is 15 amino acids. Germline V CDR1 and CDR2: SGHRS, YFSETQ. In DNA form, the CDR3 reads TGCGCCAGCAGCTTTGCGGGGGGAGGAACCGGGGAGCTGTTTTTT. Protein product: CASSFAGGGTGELFF.

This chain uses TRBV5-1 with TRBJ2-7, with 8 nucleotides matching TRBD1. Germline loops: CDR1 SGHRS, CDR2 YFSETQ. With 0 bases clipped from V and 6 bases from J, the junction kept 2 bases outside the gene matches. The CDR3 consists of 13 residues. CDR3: CASSLGTGREQYF. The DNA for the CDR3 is TGCGCCAGCAGCTTGGGGACAGGGCGCGAGCAGTACTTC.

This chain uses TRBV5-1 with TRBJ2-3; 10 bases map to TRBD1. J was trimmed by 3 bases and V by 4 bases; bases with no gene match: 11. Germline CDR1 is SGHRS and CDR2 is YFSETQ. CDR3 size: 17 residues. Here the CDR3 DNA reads TGCGCCAGCAGCCGCTCTCGACCGGGACAGGGGACAGATACGCAGTATTTT. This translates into CASSRSRPGQGTDTQYF.

This CDR3 is CASSLAQGLGNTIYF. Here the CDR3 DNA reads TGCGCCAGCAGCTTGGCCCAGGGACTGGGGAACACCATATATTTT. This chain connects TRBV5-1 to TRBJ1-3, with D perhaps matching TRBD1 (5 bases). Between the trimmed V and J ends, which lost 0 bases and 7 bases, there was a span of 14 bases. This CDR3 has 15 residues. CDR1 is SGHRS and CDR2 is YFSETQ in the germline V gene.

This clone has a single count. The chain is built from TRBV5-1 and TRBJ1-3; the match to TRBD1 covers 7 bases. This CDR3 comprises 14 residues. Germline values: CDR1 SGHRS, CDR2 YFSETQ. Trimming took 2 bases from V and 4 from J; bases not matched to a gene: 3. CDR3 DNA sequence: TGCGCCAGCAGCTTCGGGACAGCAGGAAACACCATATATTTT. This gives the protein CASSFGTAGNTIYF.

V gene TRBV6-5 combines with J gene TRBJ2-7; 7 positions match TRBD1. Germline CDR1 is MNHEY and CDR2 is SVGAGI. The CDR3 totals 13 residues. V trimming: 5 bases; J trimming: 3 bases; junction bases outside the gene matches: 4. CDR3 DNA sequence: TGTGCCAGCAGTCTAGACAGGGACTACGAGCAGTACTTC. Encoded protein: CASSLDRDYEQYF.

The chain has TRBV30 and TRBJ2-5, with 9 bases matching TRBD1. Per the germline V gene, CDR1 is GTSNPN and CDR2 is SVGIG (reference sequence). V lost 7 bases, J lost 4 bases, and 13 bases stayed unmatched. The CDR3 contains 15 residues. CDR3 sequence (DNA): TGTGCCTTTGCAACCGGGACAGGGTCCCCAGAGACCCAGTACTTC. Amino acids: CAFATGTGSPETQYF. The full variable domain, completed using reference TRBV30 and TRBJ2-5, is SQTIHQWPATLVQPVGSPLSLECTVEGTSNPNLYWYRQAAGRGLQLLFYSVGIGQISSEVPQNLSASRPQDRQFILSSKKLLLSDSGFYLCAFATGTGSPETQYFGPGTRLLVL.

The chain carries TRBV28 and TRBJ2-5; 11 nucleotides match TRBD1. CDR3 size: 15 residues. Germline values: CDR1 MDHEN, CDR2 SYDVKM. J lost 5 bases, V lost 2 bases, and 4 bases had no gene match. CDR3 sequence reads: CASSLGTGGPETQYF. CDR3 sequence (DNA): TGTGCCAGCAGTTTAGGGACAGGGGGGCCCGAGACCCAGTACTTC.

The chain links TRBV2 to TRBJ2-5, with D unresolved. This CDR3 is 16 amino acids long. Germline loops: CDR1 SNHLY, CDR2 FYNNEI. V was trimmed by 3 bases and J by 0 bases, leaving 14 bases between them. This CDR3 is CASSDSLTRNQETQYF. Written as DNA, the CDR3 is TGTGCCAGCAGTGATAGTTTGACTCGCAACCAAGAGACCCAGTACTTC.

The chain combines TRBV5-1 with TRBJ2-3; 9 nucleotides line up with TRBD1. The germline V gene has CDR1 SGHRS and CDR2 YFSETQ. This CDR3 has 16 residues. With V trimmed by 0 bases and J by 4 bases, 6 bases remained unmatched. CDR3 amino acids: CASSLAQTGGPDTQYF. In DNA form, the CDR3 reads TGCGCCAGCAGCTTGGCCCAGACAGGGGGACCAGATACGCAGTATTTT.

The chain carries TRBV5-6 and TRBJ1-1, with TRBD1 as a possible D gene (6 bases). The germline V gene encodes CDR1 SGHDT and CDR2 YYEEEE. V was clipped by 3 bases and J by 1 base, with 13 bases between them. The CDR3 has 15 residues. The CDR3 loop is CASSYQETGNTEAFF. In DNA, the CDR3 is TGTGCCAGCAGCTATCAAGAGACAGGGAACACTGAAGCTTTCTTT.

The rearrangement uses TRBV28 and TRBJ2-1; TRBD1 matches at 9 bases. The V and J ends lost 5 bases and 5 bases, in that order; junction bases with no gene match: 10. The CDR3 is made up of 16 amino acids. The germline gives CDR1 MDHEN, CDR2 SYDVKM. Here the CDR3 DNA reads TGTGCCAGCAGTCAGCCTACGGGACAGGGTGACAATGAGCAGTTCTTC. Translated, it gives CASSQPTGQGDNEQFF.

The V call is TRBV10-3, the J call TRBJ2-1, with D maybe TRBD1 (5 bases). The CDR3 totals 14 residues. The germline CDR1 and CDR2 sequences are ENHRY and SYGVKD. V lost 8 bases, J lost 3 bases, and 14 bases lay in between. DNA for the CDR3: TGTGCCATCCAGCCCGGCAGGGACTACAATGAGCAGTTCTTC. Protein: CAIQPGRDYNEQFF.

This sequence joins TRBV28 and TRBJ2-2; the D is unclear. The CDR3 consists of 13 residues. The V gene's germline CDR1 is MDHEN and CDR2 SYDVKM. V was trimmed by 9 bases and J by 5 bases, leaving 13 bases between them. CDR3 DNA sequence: TGTGCCAGACCACCCCTCAGGACCGGGGAGCTGTTTTTT. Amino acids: CARPPLRTGELFF. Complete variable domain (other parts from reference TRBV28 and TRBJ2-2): DVKVTQSSRYLVKRTGEKVFLECVQDMDHENMFWYRQDPGLGLRLIYFSYDVKMKEKGDIPEGYSVSREKKERFSLILESASTNQTSMYLCARPPLRTGELFFGEGSRLTVL.